The table lists the clone carrying this TCR beta chain with a count of one. Per the original data handling: How many nucleated cells were present was estimated from reference gene primer amplification. Assay: immunoSEQ multiplex PCR; the TCRdb copy retains only in-frame clones and omits some. From that table come the V and J calls and clone size; the DNA was used to work out D and trimming. This repertoire shows 650,000 to 800,000 clones, about 90% found once; its top ten account for around 0.3%. These data are taken from a study of blood T cell repertoires in COVID-19. Overall study context: Samples taken during acute and convalescent COVID-19 were collected in the United States, Italy and Spain. Nucleic acid was either cDNA or gDNA, and it came from T cells, B-cell-depleted T cells, or PBMCs.

The CDR3 spans 13 residues. Germline V lookup: CDR1 LGHDT, CDR2 YNNKEL (reference sequence). Between the trimmed V and J ends, which lost 0 bases and 10 bases, there was a span of 10 bases. This rearrangement joins TRBV3-1 (or the pseudogene TRBV3-2) to TRBJ2-1; D possibly corresponds to TRBD2 (6 bases). The sequenced sample consisted of peripheral blood. The clonotype comes from a woman between 18 and 29 years old with acute or convalescent COVID-19. The CDR3, as DNA: TGTGCCAGCAGCCAAGATCGGCGGGGAGAGCAGTTCTTC. The encoded protein is CASSQDRRGEQFF.